A selection of T cell receptor delta chains follows, all from one sample in a study of gamma-delta T cells after stem cell transplantation. TCRdb made new clone calls on the RT-PCR reads using CATT. The repertoire holds some 970 delta-chain clones, approximately 12% seen once, with approximately 32% in the top ten. Specimen: gamma-delta T cells. The receptors stem from a human donor. It is not recorded whose cells these are; they may come from a transplant donor. CDR3s include the opening cysteine and the closing phenylalanine or tryptophan. D genes are given only for firm matches. Clone size is given as once, few, many, or a class for an expanded clone.

v_call,clone_size,j_call,d_call,cdr3_length,cdr3_nt,cdr3_aa
TRDV1,medium-sized,TRDJ1,.,21,TGTGCTCTTGGGGCCGACTCATTCCGCAAACCTTGGAGTCATTACACCGATAAACTCATCTTT,CALGADSFRKPWSHYTDKLIF
TRDV1,few,TRDJ1,TRDD3,23,TGTGCTCTTGGGGAACTAGGTCGAAGGTGGGCTTTAGGTACCACTGGGGGATACGCTAAACTCATCTTT,CALGELGRRWALGTTGGYAKLIF
TRDV1,few,TRDJ1,TRDD2,18,TGTGCTCTTGGGGGTGACCTTCCTACTCGTTGGGGGCTCGATAAACTCATCTTT,CALGGDLPTRWGLDKLIF
TRDV2,medium-sized,TRDJ1,.,15,TGTGCCTGTGAGCACCTGTCGGTGACAAAGGATAAACTCATCTTT,CACEHLSVTKDKLIF
TRDV2,large,TRDJ1,TRDD3,19,TGTGCCTGTGACATTCTACTGGGGGATCCGTTCGATATGACCGATAAACTCATCTTT,CACDILLGDPFDMTDKLIF
TRDV2,large,TRDJ3,.,19,TGTGCCTGTGACACCGCTGGGTCACTGAGCTCCTGGGACACCCGACAGATGTTTTTC,CACDTAGSLSSWDTRQMFF
TRDV2,medium-sized,TRDJ3,TRDD3,19,TGTGCCTGTGACACCGCTGGGGGATTAAGCTCCTGGGACACCCGACAGATGTTTTTC,CACDTAGGLSSWDTRQMFF
TRDV1,few,TRDJ3,TRDD2,25,TGTGCTCTTGGGGAACAGCCTTCCTACGAGTTCCTGGGGGTGTTGAGCTCCTGGGACACCCGACAGATGTTTTTC,CALGEQPSYEFLGVLSSWDTRQMFF
TRDV2,large,TRDJ3,.,17,TGTGCCTGTGACACCTTGGAAGGGCCCTGGGACACCCGACAGATGTTTTTC,CACDTLEGPWDTRQMFF
TRDV2,large,TRDJ1,TRDD3,17,TGTGCCTGTGACCCCCTACTGGGGGATACGCGGACCGATAAACTCATCTTT,CACDPLLGDTRTDKLIF
TRDV1,medium-sized,TRDJ1,.,20,TGTGCTCTTGGGGGCCGCCTTCCTAGAACCCTGGGGGACCACACCGATAAACTCATCTTT,CALGGRLPRTLGDHTDKLIF
TRDV3,medium-sized,TRDJ1,.,15,TGTGCCTTCGCCTTCCCCGGTTGGGGGCCCGATAAACTCATCTTT,CAFAFPGWGPDKLIF